This paragraph reports one TCR beta chain. Its target is not known. One to two pinch biopsies were taken from the rectum during colonoscopy. The CDR3 totals 14 residues. Germline CDR1 reads SGHRS; CDR2 reads YFSETQ. V was clipped by 1 base and J by 2 bases, with 9 bases between them. The sample belongs to a study of pediatric ulcerative colitis. Study observations and caveats: Acute severe colitis showed lower rectal diversity from clonal expansions. Two rectal CDR3 clonotypes occurred in all ulcerative colitis patients. Repertoires came from total lymphocyte DNA, so rare subsets like regulatory T cells may be missed.

This was a survey-level run. The data were produced by immunoSEQ multiplex PCR, yet TCRdb's version contains in-frame clones alone and is incomplete. This sample carries approximately 15,000 clones, around 70% of them seen once, and the ten largest clones take about 3%. Input material: gut tissue. The receptor comes from a girl aged 10 to 17 with moderate ulcerative colitis. The chain recombines TRBV5-1 with TRBJ1-2, with no clear D. DNA for the CDR3: TGCGCCAGCAGCTTGCTGGCAGGAAACTATGGCTACACCTTC. This gives the protein CASSLLAGNYGYTF.